The next 22 T cell receptor beta chains were all read from a single sample in a study of cytomegalovirus exposure and HLA in healthy donors. The PCR ran on 60 Vbeta and 13 Jbeta primers. Produced via immunoSEQ multiplex PCR; TCRdb's table is partial and in-frame only. The table includes about 98,000 clones, around 83% detected once. The material sequenced was PBMCs. These receptors all stem from a female donor in good health and CMV-seropositive.

The gene calls are TRBV7-2 and TRBJ1-2; D ambiguous. CDR3 length: 14 residues. Trimming removed 6 bases at V and 3 bases at J, with 14 bases between. Germline V lookup: CDR1 SGHTA, CDR2 FQGNSA. The CDR3 region has the DNA TGTGCCAGCAGGAAAGGAGGGTCGGACTATGGCTACACCTTC. Its translation is CASRKGGSDYGYTF. Combining the CDR3 with reference TRBV7-2 and TRBJ1-2 gives the whole variable domain GAGVSQSPSNKVTEKGKDVELRCDPISGHTALYWYRQSLGQGLEFLIYFQGNSAPDKSGLPSDRFSAERTGGSVSTLTIQRTQQEDSAVYLCASRKGGSDYGYTFGSGTRLTVV.

This clone was picked up one time. This chain uses TRBV30 with TRBJ1-2; D not certain. This CDR3 region has 15 residues. Trimming took 2 bases from V and 8 from J, leaving 21 bases between them. CDR1 and CDR2 from the germline V gene are GTSNPN and SVGIG (reference sequence). CDR3 nucleotide sequence: TGTGCCTGGAGTTCCGGCAGGCCGAGGGTTGAGGGCTACACCTTC. Protein product: CAWSSGRPRVEGYTF.

This chain links TRBV5-6 with TRBJ1-5; D remains ambiguous. This CDR3 contains 16 residues. Germline V CDR1 and CDR2: SGHDT, YYEEEE. V lost 0 bases and J lost 5, with 15 bases in between. The CDR3: CASSLGQTSPYQPQHF. DNA for the CDR3: TGTGCCAGCAGCTTGGGGCAGACTTCGCCCTATCAGCCCCAGCATTTT.

The chain links TRBV10-3 to TRBJ1-2; TRBD1 matches 7 bases. This CDR3 is built from 13 residues. The junction had 10 bases not matched to a gene; V was cut back by 9 bases and J by 6 bases. CDR1 is ENHRY, CDR2 SYGVKD, per germline. The CDR3 protein is CAINPGTVHGYTF. The CDR3 region has the DNA TGTGCCATAAATCCCGGGACAGTCCATGGCTACACCTTC.

V and J are TRBV19 and TRBJ2-4, with D possibly TRBD2 on 5 matching bases. V lost 7 bases and J lost 6, with 19 bases in between. This CDR3 spans 15 amino acids. CDR1 LNHDA and CDR2 SQIVND come from the germline V gene (reference sequence). CDR3 residues: CASTSGGARGNIQYF. The CDR3 region has the DNA TGTGCCAGTACCTCCGGTGGAGCCCGGGGAAACATTCAGTACTTC. The variable domain in full, with the rest retrieved from reference TRBV19 and TRBJ2-4, is DGGITQSPKYLFRKEGQNVTLSCEQNLNHDAMYWYRQDPGQGLRLIYYSQIVNDFQKGDIAEGYSVSREKKESFPLTVTSAQKNPTAFYLCASTSGGARGNIQYFGAGTRLSVL.

CDR3 sequence reads: CAISDNFTDTQYF. CDR3 coding DNA: TGTGCCATCAGTGACAACTTCACAGATACGCAGTATTTT. The J gene is TRBJ2-3, the V gene TRBV10-3; D unresolved. Per the germline V gene, CDR1 is ENHRY and CDR2 is SYGVKD. The length of the CDR3 is 13 residues. Trimming removed 3 bases at V and 2 bases at J, with 6 bases between.

This clone was seen just once. The J gene is TRBJ2-1, the V gene TRBV19, with 8 bases aligning to TRBD1. The CDR3 is 15 amino acids. V was pared by 3 bases and J by 4 bases, with 5 bases of the junction left unmatched. The germline V gene has CDR1 LNHDA and CDR2 SQIVND (reference sequence). The CDR3 sequence is CASSIRTGLYNEQFF. In DNA form, the CDR3 reads TGTGCCAGTAGTATTCGGACAGGGTTATACAATGAGCAGTTCTTC.

This clone was seen only once. This chain links TRBV2 with TRBJ1-2; 7 nucleotides match TRBD1. The CDR3 loop spans 14 amino acids. Germline loops: CDR1 SNHLY, CDR2 FYNNEI. V gave up 3 bases and J gave up 4 bases; unmatched junction bases: 5. The DNA for the CDR3 is TGTGCCAGCAGTGACCCCGGGACAGCCTATGGCTACACCTTC. Translation gives CASSDPGTAYGYTF.

The chain couples TRBV29-1 to TRBJ2-2; D possibly corresponds to TRBD1 (6 bases). The CDR3 spans 15 residues. The germline V gene encodes CDR1 SQVTM and CDR2 ANQGSEA. V dropped 4 bases and J dropped 8 bases, with 20 bases sitting between them. This CDR3 is CSVVPGTRPEGELFF. The CDR3 region has the DNA TGCAGCGTTGTACCTGGGACACGTCCTGAAGGGGAGCTGTTTTTT.

This clone was picked up one time. The rearrangement joins TRBV11-3 to TRBJ2-2, with D hard to call. This CDR3 is built from 11 residues. V was pared by 5 bases and J by 4 bases, with 2 bases between. Germline V gene data show CDR1 as SGHNT and CDR2 as YENEEA. The CDR3 is CASSRTGELFF. In DNA, the CDR3 is TGTGCCAGCAGCCGCACCGGGGAGCTGTTTTTT. Looking up the rest from reference TRBV11-3 and TRBJ2-2 gives the full variable domain: EAGVVQSPRYKIIEKKQPVAFWCNPISGHNTLYWYLQNLGQGPELLIRYENEEAVDDSQLPKDRFSAERLKGVDSTLKIQPAELGDSAVYLCASSRTGELFFGEGSRLTVL.

The gene calls are TRBV6-6 and TRBJ1-2, with a possible D match to TRBD1 (5 bases). The CDR3 is 16 residues long. Germline values: CDR1 MNHNY, CDR2 SVGAGI (reference sequence). V lost 0 bases to trimming and J lost 4 bases, with 15 bases between them. CDR3 in amino acids: CASSYSDRQMGYGYTF. In DNA, the CDR3 is TGTGCCAGCAGTTACTCTGACCGACAGATGGGCTATGGCTACACCTTC.

The V gene is TRBV5-1, the J gene TRBJ1-1, with a weak D call TRBD1 (5 bases). Germline V lookup: CDR1 SGHRS, CDR2 YFSETQ. V was cut by 3 bases and J by 5 bases, with 8 bases left in between. CDR3 length equals 12 residues. This chain's CDR3 is CASSSQGTEAFF. As DNA, the CDR3 is TGCGCCAGCAGCTCGCAGGGTACTGAAGCTTTCTTT.

The table lists this clone with a count of one. The rearrangement joins TRBV13 to TRBJ1-1; 8 positions agree with TRBD1. Germline loops: CDR1 PRHDT, CDR2 FYEKMQ (reference sequence). The CDR3 is made up of 14 amino acids. V shed 5 bases and J 5 bases; nucleotides not matched to a gene: 7. For the CDR3, the DNA is TGTGCCAGCAGCCCCGGACAGGGTGGAACTGAAGCTTTCTTT. As protein: CASSPGQGGTEAFF.

This chain connects TRBV6-1 to TRBJ2-7; D perhaps matches TRBD1 (6 bases). The CDR3 covers 15 residues. Germline CDR1 reads MNHNS; CDR2 reads SASEGT. V was pared by 0 bases and J by 6 bases, with 15 bases between. The CDR3 reads CASSEAGRGSREQYF. The CDR3 DNA reads as TGTGCCAGCAGTGAAGCGGGTAGGGGGAGTCGCGAGCAGTACTTC.

The chain is built from TRBV7-9 and TRBJ1-1; 8 bases are a match to TRBD1. The CDR3 runs 14 residues. Germline V lookup: CDR1 SEHNR, CDR2 FQNEAQ (reference sequence). J gave up 5 bases and V 3 bases, and 5 bases lay outside the gene matches. CDR3 sequence reads: CASSLDRAGTEAFF. The CDR3 DNA sequence: TGTGCCAGCAGCTTGGACAGGGCCGGGACTGAAGCTTTCTTT.

The J gene is TRBJ2-1, the V gene TRBV11-2; D gene ambiguous. Germline V lookup: CDR1 SGHAT, CDR2 FQNNGV. The CDR3 totals 12 residues. Trimming took off 0 bases at V and 9 bases at J, with 6 bases between the two ends. In DNA form, the CDR3 reads TGTGCCAGCAGCTTAGAAGCGTCTGAGCAGTTCTTC. Translated, it gives CASSLEASEQFF.

V is TRBV18 and J is TRBJ2-1; 8 positions agree with TRBD1. The CDR3 runs 16 residues. The V segment lost 5 bases and the J segment 4 bases; nucleotides outside the gene matches: 10. Per germline, CDR1 KGHSH and CDR2 LQKENI. The CDR3 sequence is CASSSLNRGLYNEQFF. Written as DNA, the CDR3 is TGTGCCAGCTCATCCTTAAACAGGGGGTTATACAATGAGCAGTTCTTC.

The CDR3 protein is CASSTQVSSYEQYF. CDR3 bases: TGTGCCAGCAGCACCCAGGTGAGCTCCTACGAGCAGTACTTC. This chain uses TRBV9 with TRBJ2-7; D gene ambiguous. V lost 4 bases and J 0 bases, leaving 11 bases between the germline ends. The germline V gene encodes CDR1 SGDLS and CDR2 YYNGEE. The CDR3 is 14 amino acids.

The CDR3 DNA follows: TGCGCCAGCAGCTTGGCCGAGACTAGCGGTGCCTACGAGCAGTACTTC. Translation: CASSLAETSGAYEQYF. The chain has TRBV5-1 and TRBJ2-7; 9 bases map to TRBD2. Per the germline V gene, CDR1 is SGHRS and CDR2 is YFSETQ. V shed 0 bases and J 2 bases; nucleotides not matched to a gene: 6. This CDR3 has 16 residues. The full variable domain, its missing parts supplied by reference TRBV5-1 and TRBJ2-7, is KAGVTQTPRYLIKTRGQQVTLSCSPISGHRSVSWYQQTPGQGLQFLFEYFSETQRNKGNFPGRFSGRQFSNSRSEMNVSTLELGDSALYLCASSLAETSGAYEQYFGPGTRLTVT.

The rearrangement links TRBV5-1 to TRBJ2-7; 8 bases are a match to TRBD1. The CDR3 length is 15 residues. With 2 bases clipped from V and 2 bases from J, the junction kept 6 bases outside the gene matches. Germline values: CDR1 SGHRS, CDR2 YFSETQ. The CDR3 DNA sequence: TGCGCCAGCAGCTTTGATGGACAGGGCACCTACGAGCAGTACTTC. Its translation is CASSFDGQGTYEQYF.

The rearrangement joins TRBV4-2 to TRBJ2-6, with TRBD2 as a possible D gene (6 bases). The CDR3 length is 16 residues. Germline CDR1 reads LGHNA; CDR2 reads YNFKEQ. Trimming shortened V by 4 bases and J by 0 bases, and 10 bases separated the two germline ends. The CDR3 region is CASSPSGDSGANVLTF. Here the CDR3 DNA reads TGTGCCAGCAGCCCGTCGGGGGACTCTGGGGCCAACGTCCTGACTTTC.

The chain links TRBV28 to TRBJ1-2; D ambiguous. Germline CDR1 reads MDHEN; CDR2 reads SYDVKM. The CDR3 has 14 amino acids. Between the trimmed V and J ends, which lost 4 bases and 5 bases, there was a span of 14 bases. CDR3 coding DNA: TGTGCCAGCAGTTCCCGCGGGTCAGTTTATGGCTACACCTTC. Translated: CASSSRGSVYGYTF.